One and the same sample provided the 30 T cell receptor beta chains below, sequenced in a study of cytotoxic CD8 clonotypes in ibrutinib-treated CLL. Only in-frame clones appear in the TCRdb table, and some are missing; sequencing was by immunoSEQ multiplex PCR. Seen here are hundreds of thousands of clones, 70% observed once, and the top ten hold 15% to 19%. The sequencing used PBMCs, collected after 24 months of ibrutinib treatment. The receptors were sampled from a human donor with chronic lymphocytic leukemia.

Here the CDR3 DNA reads TGTGCCAGCAGCCCGGGCCTCTTTACGAACACTGAAGCTTTCTTT. Protein product: CASSPGLFTNTEAFF. The chain employs TRBV7-2 and TRBJ1-1; D gene ambiguous. The CDR3 length is 15 residues. Germline V gene data show CDR1 as SGHTA and CDR2 as FQGNSA. V was pared by 5 bases and J by 1 base, with 14 bases between.

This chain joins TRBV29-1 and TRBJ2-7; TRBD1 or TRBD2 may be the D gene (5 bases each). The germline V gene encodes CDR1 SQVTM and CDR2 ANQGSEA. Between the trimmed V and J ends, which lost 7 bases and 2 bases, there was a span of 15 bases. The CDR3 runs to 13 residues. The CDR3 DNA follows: TGCAGCGCGACGGGACGGTCGGCCTACGAGCAGTACTTC. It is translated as CSATGRSAYEQYF.

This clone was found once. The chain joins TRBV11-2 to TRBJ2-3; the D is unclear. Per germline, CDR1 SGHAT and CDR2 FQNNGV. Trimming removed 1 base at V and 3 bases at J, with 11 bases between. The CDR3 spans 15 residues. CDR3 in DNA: TGTGCCAGCAGCTTAGGCGGATTAGGAACAGATACGCAGTATTTT. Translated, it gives CASSLGGLGTDTQYF.

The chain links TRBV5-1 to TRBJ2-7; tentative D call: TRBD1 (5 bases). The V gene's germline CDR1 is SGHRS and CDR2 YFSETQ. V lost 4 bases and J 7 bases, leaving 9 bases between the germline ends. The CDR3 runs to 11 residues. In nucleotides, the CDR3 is TGCGCCAGCAGCCCAGGACAAGAGCAGTACTTC. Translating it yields CASSPGQEQYF.

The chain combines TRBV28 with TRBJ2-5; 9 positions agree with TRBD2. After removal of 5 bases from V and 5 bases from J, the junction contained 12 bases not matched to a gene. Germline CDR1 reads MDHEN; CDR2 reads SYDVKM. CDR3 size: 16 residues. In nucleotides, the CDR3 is TGTGCCAGCAGTACCAGATGGGGCGGACTAGCGGAGACCCAGTACTTC. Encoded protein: CASSTRWGGLAETQYF.

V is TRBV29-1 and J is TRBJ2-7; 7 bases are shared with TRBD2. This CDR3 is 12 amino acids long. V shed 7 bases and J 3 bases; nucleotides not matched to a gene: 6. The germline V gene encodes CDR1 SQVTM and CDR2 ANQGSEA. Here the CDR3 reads CSARLAGYEQYF. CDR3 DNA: TGCAGCGCTAGACTAGCCGGCTACGAGCAGTACTTC.

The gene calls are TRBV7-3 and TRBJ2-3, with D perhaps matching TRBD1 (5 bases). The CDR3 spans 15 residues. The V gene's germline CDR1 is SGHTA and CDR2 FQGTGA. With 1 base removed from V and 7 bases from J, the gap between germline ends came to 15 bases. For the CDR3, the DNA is TGTGCCAGCAGCTTAATTGGGGCCGCGGAGAATACGCAGTATTTT. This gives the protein CASSLIGAAENTQYF.

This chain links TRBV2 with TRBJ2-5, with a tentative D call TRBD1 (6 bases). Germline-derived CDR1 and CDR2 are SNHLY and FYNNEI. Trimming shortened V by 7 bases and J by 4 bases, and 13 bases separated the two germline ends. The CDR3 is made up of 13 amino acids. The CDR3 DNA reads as TGTGCCAGCATCGCAGGGGTGGGAGAGACCCAGTACTTC. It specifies CASIAGVGETQYF.

CDR3 sequence: CSVELHYEQYF. As DNA, the CDR3 is TGCAGCGTTGAACTGCACTACGAGCAGTACTTC. The V call is TRBV29-1, the J call TRBJ2-7, with no clear D. The germline V and J ends were trimmed by 2 bases and 3 bases, with 5 bases remaining between them. Germline loops: CDR1 SQVTM, CDR2 ANQGSEA. This CDR3 comprises 11 residues.

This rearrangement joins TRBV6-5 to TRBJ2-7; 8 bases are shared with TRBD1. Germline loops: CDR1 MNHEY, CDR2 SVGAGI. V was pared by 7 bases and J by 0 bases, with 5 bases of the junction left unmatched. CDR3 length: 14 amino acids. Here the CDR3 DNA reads TGTGCCAGCACCCTTACAGGGGGCTCCTACGAGCAGTACTTC. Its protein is CASTLTGGSYEQYF.

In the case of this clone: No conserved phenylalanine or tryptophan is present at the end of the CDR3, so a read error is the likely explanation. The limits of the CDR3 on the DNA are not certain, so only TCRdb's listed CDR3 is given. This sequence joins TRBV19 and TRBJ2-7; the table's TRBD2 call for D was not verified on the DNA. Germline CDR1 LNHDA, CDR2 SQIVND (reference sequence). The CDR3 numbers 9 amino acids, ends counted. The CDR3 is CAIPGLAGH.

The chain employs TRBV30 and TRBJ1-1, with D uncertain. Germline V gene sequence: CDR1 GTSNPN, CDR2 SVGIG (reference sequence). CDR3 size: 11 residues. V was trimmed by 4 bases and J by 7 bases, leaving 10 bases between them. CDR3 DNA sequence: TGTGCCTGGAATAAACAACTTGAAGCTTTCTTT. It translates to CAWNKQLEAFF.

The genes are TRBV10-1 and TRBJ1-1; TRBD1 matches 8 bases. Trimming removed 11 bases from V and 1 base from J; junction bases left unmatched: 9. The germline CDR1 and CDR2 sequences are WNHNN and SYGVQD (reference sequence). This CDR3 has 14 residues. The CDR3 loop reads CARYRGGRNTEAFF. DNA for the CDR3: TGCGCCCGCTACAGGGGGGGGAGGAACACTGAAGCTTTCTTT.

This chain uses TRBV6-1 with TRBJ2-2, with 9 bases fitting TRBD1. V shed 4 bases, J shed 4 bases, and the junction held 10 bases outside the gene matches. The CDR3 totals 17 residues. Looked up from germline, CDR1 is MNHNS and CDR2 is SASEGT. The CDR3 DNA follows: TGTGCCAGCAGTGTACCCTCCGGGACAGGGCTCACCGGGGAGCTGTTTTTT. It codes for CASSVPSGTGLTGELFF.

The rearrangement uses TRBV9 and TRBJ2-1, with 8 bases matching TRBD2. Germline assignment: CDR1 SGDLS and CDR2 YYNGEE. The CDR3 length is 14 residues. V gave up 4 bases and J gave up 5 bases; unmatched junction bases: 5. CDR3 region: CASSTGTRDNEQFF. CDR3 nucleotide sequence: TGTGCCAGCAGCACTGGGACTAGGGACAATGAGCAGTTCTTC. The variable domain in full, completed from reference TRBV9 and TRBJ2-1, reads DSGVTQTPKHLITATGQRVTLRCSPRSGDLSVYWYQQSLDQGLQFLIQYYNGEERAKGNILERFSAQQFPDLHSELNLSSLELGDSALYFCASSTGTRDNEQFFGPGTRLTVL.

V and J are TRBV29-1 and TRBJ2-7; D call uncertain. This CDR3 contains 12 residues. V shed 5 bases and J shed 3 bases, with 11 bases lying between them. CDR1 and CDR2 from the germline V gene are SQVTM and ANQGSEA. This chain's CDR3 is CSVRLGGYEQYF. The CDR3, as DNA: TGCAGCGTTCGGCTGGGTGGCTACGAGCAGTACTTC.

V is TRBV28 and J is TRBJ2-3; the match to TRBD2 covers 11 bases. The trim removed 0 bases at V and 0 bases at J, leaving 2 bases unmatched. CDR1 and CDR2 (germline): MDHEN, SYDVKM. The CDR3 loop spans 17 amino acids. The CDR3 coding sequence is TGTGCCAGCAGTTTATGGGGGACTAGCGGAAGCACAGATACGCAGTATTTT. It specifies CASSLWGTSGSTDTQYF.

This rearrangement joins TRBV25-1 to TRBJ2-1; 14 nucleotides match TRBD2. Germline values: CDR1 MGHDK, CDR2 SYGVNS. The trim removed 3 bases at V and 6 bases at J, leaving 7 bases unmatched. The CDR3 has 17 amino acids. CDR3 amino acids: CASSERKGLAGVNEQFF. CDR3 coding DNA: TGTGCCAGCAGTGAGAGAAAGGGACTAGCGGGAGTCAATGAGCAGTTCTTC.

The CDR3 DNA reads as TGTGCCAGCAGCTTCGGCCGGGACCTCACGGAGACCCAGTACTTC. Protein: CASSFGRDLTETQYF. The V call is TRBV11-3, the J call TRBJ2-5, with D perhaps TRBD1 or TRBD2 (5 bases each). The ends were cut back, 3 bases at V and 5 bases at J, with 16 bases in the middle. This CDR3 is 15 amino acids long. Germline values: CDR1 SGHNT, CDR2 YENEEA. Full variable domain (rest looked up from reference TRBV11-3 and TRBJ2-5): EAGVVQSPRYKIIEKKQPVAFWCNPISGHNTLYWYLQNLGQGPELLIRYENEEAVDDSQLPKDRFSAERLKGVDSTLKIQPAELGDSAVYLCASSFGRDLTETQYFGPGTRLLVL.

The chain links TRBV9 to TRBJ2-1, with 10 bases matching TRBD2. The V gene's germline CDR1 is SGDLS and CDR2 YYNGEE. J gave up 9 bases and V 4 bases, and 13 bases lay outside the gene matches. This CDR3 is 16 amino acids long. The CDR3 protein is CASSPRRLAGVAEQFF. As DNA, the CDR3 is TGTGCCAGCAGCCCCCGCAGGCTAGCGGGAGTGGCTGAGCAGTTCTTC. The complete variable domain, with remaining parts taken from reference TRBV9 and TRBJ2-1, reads DSGVTQTPKHLITATGQRVTLRCSPRSGDLSVYWYQQSLDQGLQFLIQYYNGEERAKGNILERFSAQQFPDLHSELNLSSLELGDSALYFCASSPRRLAGVAEQFFGPGTRLTVL.

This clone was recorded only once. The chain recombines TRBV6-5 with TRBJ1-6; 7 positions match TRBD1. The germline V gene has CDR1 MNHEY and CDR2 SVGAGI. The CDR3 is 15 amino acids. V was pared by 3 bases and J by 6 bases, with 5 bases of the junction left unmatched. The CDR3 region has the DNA TGTGCCAGCAGTTATGGGGGACAGAGTAATTCACCCCTCCACTTT. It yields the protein CASSYGGQSNSPLHF.

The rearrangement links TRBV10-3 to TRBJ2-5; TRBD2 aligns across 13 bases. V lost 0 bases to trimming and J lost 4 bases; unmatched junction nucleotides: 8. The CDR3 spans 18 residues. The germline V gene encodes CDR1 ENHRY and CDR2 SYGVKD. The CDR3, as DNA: TGTGCCATCAGTGAGTCGAGACTAGCGGGAGGCGGTCGAGAGACCCAGTACTTC. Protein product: CAISESRLAGGGRETQYF.

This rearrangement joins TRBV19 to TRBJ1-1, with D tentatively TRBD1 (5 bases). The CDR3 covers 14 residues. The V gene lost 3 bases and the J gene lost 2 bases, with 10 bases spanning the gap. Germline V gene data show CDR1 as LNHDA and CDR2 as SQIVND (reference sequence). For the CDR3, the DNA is TGTGCCAGTAGTATGGGGCAGTTCAACACTGAAGCTTTCTTT. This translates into CASSMGQFNTEAFF.

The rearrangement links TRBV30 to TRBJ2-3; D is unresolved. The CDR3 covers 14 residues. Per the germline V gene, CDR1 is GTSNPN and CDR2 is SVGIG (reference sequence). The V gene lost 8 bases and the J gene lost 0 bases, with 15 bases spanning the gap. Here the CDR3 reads CASSNSYSTDTQYF. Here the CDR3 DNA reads TGTGCCAGCAGCAACTCCTACAGCACAGATACGCAGTATTTT.

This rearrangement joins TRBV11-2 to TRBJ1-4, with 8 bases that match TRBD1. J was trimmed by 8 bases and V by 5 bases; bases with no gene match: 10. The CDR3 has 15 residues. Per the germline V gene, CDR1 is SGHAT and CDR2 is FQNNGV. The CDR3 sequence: CASSVTTGVREKLFF. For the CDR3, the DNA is TGTGCCAGCAGCGTAACGACAGGGGTGAGGGAAAAACTGTTTTTT. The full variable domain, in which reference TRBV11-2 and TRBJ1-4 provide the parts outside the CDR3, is EAGVAQSPRYKIIEKRQSVAFWCNPISGHATLYWYQQILGQGPKLLIQFQNNGVVDDSQLPKDRFSAERLKGVDSTLKIQPAKLEDSAVYLCASSVTTGVREKLFFGSGTQLSVL.

CDR3 sequence reads: CASSLEPGAFSIQYF. The CDR3 DNA follows: TGTGCCAGCAGCTTAGAACCGGGGGCGTTCAGCATTCAGTACTTC. This chain connects TRBV7-2 to TRBJ2-4; D is possibly TRBD1 or TRBD2 (6 bases each). Between the trimmed V and J ends, which lost 1 base and 9 bases, there was a span of 16 bases. The CDR3 is 15 amino acids. Germline assignment: CDR1 SGHTA and CDR2 FQGNSA.

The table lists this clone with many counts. The CDR3 DNA is TGTGCCAGCAGTTTATTTGGGGTGGGGGAGACCCAGTACTTC. Translating gives CASSLFGVGETQYF. V usage is TRBV27 and J usage is TRBJ2-5; D unresolved. Deletions cut 1 base from V and 5 bases from J, with 11 bases between. The V gene's germline CDR1 is MNHEY and CDR2 SMNVEV (reference sequence). The CDR3 length is 14 residues.

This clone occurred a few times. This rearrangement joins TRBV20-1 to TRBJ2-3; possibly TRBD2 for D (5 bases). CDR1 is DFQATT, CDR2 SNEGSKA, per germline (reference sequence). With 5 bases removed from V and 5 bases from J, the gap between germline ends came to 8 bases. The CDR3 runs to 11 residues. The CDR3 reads CSAYGKDTQYF. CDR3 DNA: TGCAGTGCTTACGGGAAAGATACGCAGTATTTT.

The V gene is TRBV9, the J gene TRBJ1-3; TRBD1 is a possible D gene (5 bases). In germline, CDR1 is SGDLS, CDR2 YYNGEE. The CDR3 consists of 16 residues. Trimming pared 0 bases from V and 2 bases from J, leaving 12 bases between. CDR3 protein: CASSVARGLPGNTIYF. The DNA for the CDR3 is TGTGCCAGCAGCGTAGCAAGGGGACTGCCTGGAAACACCATATATTTT.

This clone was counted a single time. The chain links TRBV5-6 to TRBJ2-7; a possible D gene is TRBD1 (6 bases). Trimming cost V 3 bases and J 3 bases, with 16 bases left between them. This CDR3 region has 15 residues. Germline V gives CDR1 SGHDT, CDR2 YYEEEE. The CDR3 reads CASSSTGKEGYEQYF. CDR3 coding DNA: TGTGCCAGCAGCTCTACAGGGAAGGAAGGCTACGAGCAGTACTTC.